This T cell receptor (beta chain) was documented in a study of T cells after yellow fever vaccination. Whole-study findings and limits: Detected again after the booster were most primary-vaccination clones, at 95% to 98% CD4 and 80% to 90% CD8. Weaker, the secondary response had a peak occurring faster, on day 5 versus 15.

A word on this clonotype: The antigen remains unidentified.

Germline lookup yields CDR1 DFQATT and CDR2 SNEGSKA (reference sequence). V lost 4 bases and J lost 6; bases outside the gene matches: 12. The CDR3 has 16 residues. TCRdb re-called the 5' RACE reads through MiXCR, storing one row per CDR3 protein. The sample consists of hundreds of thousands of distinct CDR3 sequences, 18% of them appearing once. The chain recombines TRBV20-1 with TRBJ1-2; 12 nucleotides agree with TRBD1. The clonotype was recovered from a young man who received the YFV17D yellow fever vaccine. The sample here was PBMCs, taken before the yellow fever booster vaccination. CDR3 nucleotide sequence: TGCAGTGCTATTCTGGGACAGGGGGCGCAGGTTGATGGCTACACCTTC. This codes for CSAILGQGAQVDGYTF.